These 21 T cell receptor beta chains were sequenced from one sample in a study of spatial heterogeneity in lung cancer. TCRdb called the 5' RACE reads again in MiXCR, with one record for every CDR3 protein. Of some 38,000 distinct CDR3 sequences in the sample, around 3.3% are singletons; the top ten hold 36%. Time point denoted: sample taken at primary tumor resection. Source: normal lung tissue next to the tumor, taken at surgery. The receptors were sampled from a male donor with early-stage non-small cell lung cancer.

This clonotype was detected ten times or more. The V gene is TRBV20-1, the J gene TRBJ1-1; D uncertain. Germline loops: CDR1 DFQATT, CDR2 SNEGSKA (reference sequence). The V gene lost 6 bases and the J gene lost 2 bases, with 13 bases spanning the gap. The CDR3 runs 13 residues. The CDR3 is CSAAPGRNTEAFF. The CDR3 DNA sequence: TGCAGTGCCGCCCCGGGTAGAAACACTGAAGCTTTCTTT.

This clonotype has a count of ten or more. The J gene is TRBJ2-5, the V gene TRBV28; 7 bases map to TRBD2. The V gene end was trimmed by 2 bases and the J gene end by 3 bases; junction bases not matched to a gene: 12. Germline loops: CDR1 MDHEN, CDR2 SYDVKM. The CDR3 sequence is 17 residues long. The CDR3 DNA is TGTGCCAGCAGTTTAGACTGGCAGGGACTACCCAAAGAGACCCAGTACTTC. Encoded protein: CASSLDWQGLPKETQYF.

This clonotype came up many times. CDR3 in amino acids: CASSLVGPNTEAFF. As DNA, the CDR3 is TGTGCCAGCAGCTTGGTAGGTCCGAACACTGAAGCTTTCTTT. The gene calls are TRBV7-9 and TRBJ1-1, with D hard to call. V shed 3 bases and J shed 1 base, with 9 bases lying between them. The CDR3 is 14 residues long. Germline CDR1 and CDR2: SEHNR and FQNEAQ (reference sequence).

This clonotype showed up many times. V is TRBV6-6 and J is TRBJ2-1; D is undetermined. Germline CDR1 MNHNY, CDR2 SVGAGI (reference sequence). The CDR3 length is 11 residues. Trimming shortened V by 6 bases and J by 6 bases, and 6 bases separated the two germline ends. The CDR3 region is CASSWINEQFF. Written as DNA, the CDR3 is TGTGCCAGCAGCTGGATCAATGAGCAGTTCTTC.

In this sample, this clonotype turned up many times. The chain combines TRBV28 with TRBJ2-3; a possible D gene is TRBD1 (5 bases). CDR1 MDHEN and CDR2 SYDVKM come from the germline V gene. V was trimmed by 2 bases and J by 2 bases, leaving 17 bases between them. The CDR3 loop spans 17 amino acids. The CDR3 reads CASSLRPSTDNTDTQYF. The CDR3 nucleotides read TGTGCCAGCAGTTTACGCCCCTCGACAGACAACACAGATACGCAGTATTTT.

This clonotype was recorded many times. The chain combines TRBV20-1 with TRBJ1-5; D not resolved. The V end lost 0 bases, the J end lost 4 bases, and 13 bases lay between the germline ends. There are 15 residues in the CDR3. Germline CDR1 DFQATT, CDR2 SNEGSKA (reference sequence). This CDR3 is CSARDFGVPNQPQHF. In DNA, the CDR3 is TGCAGTGCTAGAGATTTTGGAGTCCCAAATCAGCCCCAGCATTTT.

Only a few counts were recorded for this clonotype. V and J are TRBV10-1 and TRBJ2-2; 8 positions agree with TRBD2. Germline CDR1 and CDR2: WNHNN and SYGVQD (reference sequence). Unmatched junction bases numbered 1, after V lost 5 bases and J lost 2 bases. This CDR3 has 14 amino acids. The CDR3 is CASSTSGNTGELFF. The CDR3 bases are TGCGCCAGCAGTACTAGCGGAAACACCGGGGAGCTGTTTTTT.

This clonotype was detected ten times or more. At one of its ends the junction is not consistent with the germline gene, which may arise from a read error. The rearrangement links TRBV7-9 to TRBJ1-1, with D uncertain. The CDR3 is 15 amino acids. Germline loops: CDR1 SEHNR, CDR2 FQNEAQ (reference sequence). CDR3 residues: CASSLGLTGNAEAFF. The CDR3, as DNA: TGTGCCAGCAGCTTAGGATTGACGGGGAACGCTGAAGCTTTCTTT. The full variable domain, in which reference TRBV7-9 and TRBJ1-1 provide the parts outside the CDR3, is DTGVSQNPRHKITKRGQNVTFRCDPISEHNRLYWYRQTLGQGPEFLTYFQNEAQLEKSRLLSDRFSAERPKGSFSTLEIQRTEQGDSAMYLCASSLGLTGNAEAFFGQGTRLTVV.

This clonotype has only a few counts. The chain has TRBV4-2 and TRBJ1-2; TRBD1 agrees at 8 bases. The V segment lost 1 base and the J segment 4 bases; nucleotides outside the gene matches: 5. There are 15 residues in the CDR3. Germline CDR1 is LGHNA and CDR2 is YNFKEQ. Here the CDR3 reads CASSQGTGTSYGYTF. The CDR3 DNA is TGTGCCAGCAGCCAAGGGACAGGGACGAGCTATGGCTACACCTTC.

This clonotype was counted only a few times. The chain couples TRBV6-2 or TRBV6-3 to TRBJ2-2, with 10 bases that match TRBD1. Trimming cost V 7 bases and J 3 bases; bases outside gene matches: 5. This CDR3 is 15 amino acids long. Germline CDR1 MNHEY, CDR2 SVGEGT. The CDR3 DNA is TGTGCCAGCAAAGCCGGGACAGGGGACACCGGGGAGCTGTTTTTT. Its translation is CASKAGTGDTGELFF.

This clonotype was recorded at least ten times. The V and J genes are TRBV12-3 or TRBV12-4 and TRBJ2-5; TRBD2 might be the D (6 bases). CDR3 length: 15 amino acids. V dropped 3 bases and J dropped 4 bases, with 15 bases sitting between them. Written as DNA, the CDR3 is TGTGCCAGCAGTTTCGGAGGGTCCTGGGGAGAGACCCAGTACTTC. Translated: CASSFGGSWGETQYF.

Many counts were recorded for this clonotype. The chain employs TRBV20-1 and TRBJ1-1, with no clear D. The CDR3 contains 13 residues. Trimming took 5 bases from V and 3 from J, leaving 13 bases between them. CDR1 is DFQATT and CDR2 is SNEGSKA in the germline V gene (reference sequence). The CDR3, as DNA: TGCAGTGCTCCCGGATATTCGGACACTGAAGCTTTCTTT. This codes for CSAPGYSDTEAFF.

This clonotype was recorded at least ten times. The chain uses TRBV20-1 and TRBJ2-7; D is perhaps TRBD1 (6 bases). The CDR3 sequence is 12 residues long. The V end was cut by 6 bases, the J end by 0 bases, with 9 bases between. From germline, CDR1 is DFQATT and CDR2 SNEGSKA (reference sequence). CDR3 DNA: TGCAGTGCCCCGGACAGCTCCTACGAGCAGTACTTC. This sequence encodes CSAPDSSYEQYF.

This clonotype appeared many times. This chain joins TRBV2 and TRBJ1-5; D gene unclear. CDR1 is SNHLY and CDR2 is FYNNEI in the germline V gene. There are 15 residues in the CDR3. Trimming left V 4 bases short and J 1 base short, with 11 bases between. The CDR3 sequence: CASSVWRASNQPQHF. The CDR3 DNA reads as TGTGCCAGCAGTGTTTGGAGGGCGAGCAATCAGCCCCAGCATTTT.

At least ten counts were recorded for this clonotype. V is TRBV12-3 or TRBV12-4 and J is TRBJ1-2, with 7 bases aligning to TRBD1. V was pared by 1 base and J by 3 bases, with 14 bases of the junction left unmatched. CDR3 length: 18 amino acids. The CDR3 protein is CASSLVRGQGMVDYGYTF. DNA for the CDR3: TGTGCCAGCAGTTTAGTTAGGGGGCAGGGGATGGTGGACTATGGCTACACCTTC.

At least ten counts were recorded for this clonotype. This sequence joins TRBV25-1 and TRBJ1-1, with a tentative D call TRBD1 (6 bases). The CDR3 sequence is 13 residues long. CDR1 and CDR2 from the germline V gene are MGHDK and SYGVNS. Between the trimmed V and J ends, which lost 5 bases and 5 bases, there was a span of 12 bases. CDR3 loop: CASSQQGGTEAFF. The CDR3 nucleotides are TGTGCCAGCAGTCAACAGGGAGGGACTGAAGCTTTCTTT.

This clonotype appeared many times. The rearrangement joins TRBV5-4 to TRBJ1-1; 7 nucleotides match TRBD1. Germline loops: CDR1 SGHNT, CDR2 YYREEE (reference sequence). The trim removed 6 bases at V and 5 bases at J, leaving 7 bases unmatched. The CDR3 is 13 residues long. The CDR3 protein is CASTRQGQTEAFF. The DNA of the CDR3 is TGTGCCAGCACCCGACAGGGTCAAACTGAAGCTTTCTTT.

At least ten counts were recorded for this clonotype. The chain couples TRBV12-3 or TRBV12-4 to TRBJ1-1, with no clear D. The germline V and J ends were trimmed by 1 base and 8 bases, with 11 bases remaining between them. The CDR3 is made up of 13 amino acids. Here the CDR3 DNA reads TGTGCCAGCAGTTTAGGAGGCCATAGAGAAGCTTTCTTT. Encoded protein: CASSLGGHREAFF.

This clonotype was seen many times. The CDR3, as DNA: TGTGCCATCAGTGGCGCCGGGACCTCCTTCCCTGTCTTCTACAATGAGCAGTTCTTC. It specifies CAISGAGTSFPVFYNEQFF. The V and J genes are TRBV10-3 and TRBJ2-1; D possibly matches TRBD1 or TRBD2 (5 bases each). This CDR3 is built from 19 residues. CDR1 is ENHRY and CDR2 is SYGVKD in the germline V gene. Trimming took off 4 bases at V and 3 bases at J, with 25 bases between the two ends.

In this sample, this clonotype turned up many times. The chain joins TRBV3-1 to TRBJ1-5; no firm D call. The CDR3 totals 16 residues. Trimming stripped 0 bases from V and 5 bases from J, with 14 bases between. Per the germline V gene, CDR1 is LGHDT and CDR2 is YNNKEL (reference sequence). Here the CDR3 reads CASSQDWVGIDQPQHF. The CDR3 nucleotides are TGTGCCAGCAGCCAAGATTGGGTAGGTATCGATCAGCCCCAGCATTTT.

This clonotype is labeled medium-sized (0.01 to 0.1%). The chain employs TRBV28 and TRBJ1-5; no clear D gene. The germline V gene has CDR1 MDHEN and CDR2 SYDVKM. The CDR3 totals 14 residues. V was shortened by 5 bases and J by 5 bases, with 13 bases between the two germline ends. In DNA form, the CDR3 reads TGTGCCAGCAGTCCCCCAGACCGTTATCAGCCCCAGCATTTT. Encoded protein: CASSPPDRYQPQHF. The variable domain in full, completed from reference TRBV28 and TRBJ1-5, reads DVKVTQSSRYLVKRTGEKVFLECVQDMDHENMFWYRQDPGLGLRLIYFSYDVKMKEKGDIPEGYSVSREKKERFSLILESASTNQTSMYLCASSPPDRYQPQHFGDGTRLSIL.